This paragraph covers one T cell receptor beta chain sequence. A junction boundary mismatches the germline segment, possibly from a read error. This sample is drawn from a study of metastatic and nonmetastatic thyroid tumors. As for the study in general: Repertoires from malignant and benign thyroid patients were compared across blood and tumor or nodule tissue.

From the PCR reads, TCRdb re-called clones with MiXCR. The table lists tens of thousands of clones, roughly 16% of them singletons, with almost 9.5% in the top ten. Treatment of any kind had been given to no patient before thyroid surgery. From germline, CDR1 is MNHEY and CDR2 SMNVEV (reference sequence). The CDR3 sequence is 16 residues long. This sequence joins TRBV27 and TRBJ1-6; the D is unclear. The sequencing sample was made of blood. The receptor's source is a male donor with papillary thyroid cancer or a benign thyroid nodule (not recorded which). Some clones in this sample may be carry-over from other donors' samples. This chain's CDR3 is CASSRNWGADNSPLDF. The CDR3 region has the DNA TGTGCCAGCAGTCGGAACTGGGGAGCAGATAATTCACCCCTCGACTTT.